These 3 T cell receptor beta chains originate from one sample sequenced in a study of Ad26.COV2.S vaccination and SARS-CoV-2 variants. The data were produced by immunoSEQ multiplex PCR, yet TCRdb's version contains in-frame clones alone and is incomplete. The data show about 380,000 clones, with under 90% seen just once and almost 7.5% held by the top ten. Treatment meaning: around 19 received Ad26.COV2.S at low or high dose, single or two shots; several received placebo; per-sample allocation not given. Samples analyzed were those drawn on day 63 after the first vaccine or placebo injection. The sequenced sample was peripheral blood, obtained in a trial of Ad26.COV2.S vaccine versus placebo. The receptors stem from a person aged 18-65 years who received the Ad26.COV2.S COVID-19 vaccine or a placebo.

The V gene is TRBV9, the J gene TRBJ2-1; 7 bases agree with TRBD1. The CDR3 covers 13 residues. The V segment lost 3 bases and the J segment 7 bases; nucleotides outside the gene matches: 4. Germline CDR1 is SGDLS and CDR2 is YYNGEE. The CDR3 DNA reads TGTGCCAGCAGCGCCAACAGGGGAAATGAGCAGTTCTTC. It codes for CASSANRGNEQFF.

This clone was counted only a few times. CDR3 nucleotides: TGCGCCAGCAGCCGAGGACAGACAGGGGTAACTGAAGCTTTCTTT. Residues: CASSRGQTGVTEAFF. The genes are TRBV4-1 and TRBJ1-1; 8 bases agree with TRBD1. The CDR3 covers 15 residues. Germline V gives CDR1 MGHRA, CDR2 YSYEKL. V lost 4 bases and J lost 5; bases outside the gene matches: 9.

The chain is built from TRBV5-4 and TRBJ2-7; D perhaps matches TRBD2 (5 bases). The CDR3 has 12 amino acids. Germline V gives CDR1 SGHNT, CDR2 YYREEE (reference sequence). Deletions cut 0 bases from V and 6 bases from J, with 7 bases between. The DNA for the CDR3 is TGTGCCAGCAGCTTGGATGAGGGCGAGCAGTACTTC. This codes for CASSLDEGEQYF.